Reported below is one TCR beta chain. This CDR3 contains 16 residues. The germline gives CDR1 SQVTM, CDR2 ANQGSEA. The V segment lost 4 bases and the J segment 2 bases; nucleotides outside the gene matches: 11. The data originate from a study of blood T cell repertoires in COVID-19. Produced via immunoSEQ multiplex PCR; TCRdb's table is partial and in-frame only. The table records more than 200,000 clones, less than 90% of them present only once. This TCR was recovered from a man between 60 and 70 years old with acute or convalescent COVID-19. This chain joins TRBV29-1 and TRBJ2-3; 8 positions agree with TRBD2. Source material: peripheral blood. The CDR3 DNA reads TGCAGCGTTGGGGAGGGACTAGAGGATCTCACAGATACGCAGTATTTT. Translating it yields CSVGEGLEDLTDTQYF.